A selection of T cell receptor beta chains follows, all from one sample in a study of STAT5B mutations in CD4+ large granular lymphocyte leukemia. The protocol was immunoSEQ multiplex PCR, while the TCRdb copy is restricted to in-frame clones and leaves out a portion. The sample carries about 30,000 clones, roughly 84% recorded once. Sequencing input: CD4+ T cells from blood buffy coats. The receptors were sampled from a human donor in good health. Each CDR3 is given with its conserved first and last residue. The order of the fields is clone size, J gene, V gene, D gene, CDR3 DNA, CDR3 protein. A D gene is named only where the DNA matches it firmly. Expanded clones are given a class, and other clones once, few, many or no size at all.

size: NA; J: TRBJ2-7; V: TRBV10-3; D: NA; DNA: TGTGCCATCAGTGACTTGGCCGGGTACGAGCAGTACTTC; CDR3: CAISDLAGYEQYF
size: NA; J: TRBJ2-7; V: TRBV14; D: TRBD1; DNA: TGTGCCAGCAGCCCGTTACAGGGGGCGGTGGAGCAGTACTTC; CDR3: CASSPLQGAVEQYF
size: once; J: TRBJ2-5; V: TRBV5-5; D: NA; DNA: TGTGCCAGCAGCTTGGTTGGCCAAGAGACCCAGTACTTC; CDR3: CASSLVGQETQYF
size: NA; J: TRBJ2-7; V: TRBV6-6; D: TRBD1; DNA: TGTGCCAGCAGCACGGGACAGGGAGTTCACGAGCAGTACTTC; CDR3: CASSTGQGVHEQYF
size: NA; J: TRBJ2-1; V: TRBV30; D: TRBD2; DNA: TGTGCCTGGAGGCCCAGCGGGAGCCATGAGCAGTTCTTC; CDR3: CAWRPSGSHEQFF
size: once; J: TRBJ1-5; V: TRBV30; D: TRBD1; DNA: TGTGCCTGGAGCCGGGACAGGGGGAATCAGCCCCAGCATTTT; CDR3: CAWSRDRGNQPQHF
size: once; J: TRBJ1-5; V: TRBV2; D: NA; DNA: TGTGCCAGCAGGGGGGGCAGGGTGGACAATCAGCCCCAGCATTTT; CDR3: CASRGGRVDNQPQHF
size: few; J: TRBJ1-2; V: TRBV5-1; D: NA; DNA: TGCGCCAGCAGCTTTTCGGGTGGGGACTATGGCTACACCTTC; CDR3: CASSFSGGDYGYTF
size: once; J: TRBJ2-3; V: TRBV13; D: TRBD1; DNA: TGTGCCAGCAGCGAAGGGACAGGGGCAGATACGCAGTATTTT; CDR3: CASSEGTGADTQYF
size: NA; J: TRBJ2-3; V: TRBV2; D: NA; DNA: TGTGCCAGCAATGGGGTTTTTTCAGATACGCAGTATTTT; CDR3: CASNGVFSDTQYF
size: NA; J: TRBJ2-1; V: TRBV2; D: NA; DNA: TGTGCCAGCAGTGTTTGGACTGTCTCCTACAATGAGCAGTTCTTC; CDR3: CASSVWTVSYNEQFF
size: few; J: TRBJ1-5; V: TRBV19; D: NA; DNA: TGTGCCAGTAGCAAGAGAGGAGGAGGGATGGGCCAGCCCCAGCATTTT; CDR3: CASSKRGGGMGQPQHF
size: few; J: TRBJ2-1; V: TRBV6-1; D: NA; DNA: TGTGCCAGCAGTGAAGACGAGGGTCATGGGTACAATGAGCAGTTCTTC; CDR3: CASSEDEGHGYNEQFF
size: NA; J: TRBJ1-1; V: TRBV19; D: TRBD1; DNA: TGTGCCAGTAGTATAGGTTCACAGGGGGACGAAGCTTTCTTT; CDR3: CASSIGSQGDEAFF
size: NA; J: TRBJ2-7; V: TRBV30; D: TRBD2; DNA: TGTGCCTGGAGGCCGATGGGGGGGAACGAGCAGTACTTC; CDR3: CAWRPMGGNEQYF
size: NA; J: TRBJ2-7; V: TRBV7-6; D: NA; DNA: TGTGCCAGCAGCTTAGTTCCAGGGAGCGAGCAGTACTTC; CDR3: CASSLVPGSEQYF
size: NA; J: TRBJ1-5; V: TRBV19; D: NA; DNA: TGTGCCAGTAGTTCCACTTGGGGGGGGACATCATACCAGCCCCAGCATTTT; CDR3: CASSSTWGGTSYQPQHF
size: NA; J: TRBJ1-5; V: TRBV5-6; D: TRBD1; DNA: TGTGCCAGCAGCTTAGCCGGTAGACAGGGGGCAGGGGGCAATCAGCCCCAGCATTTT; CDR3: CASSLAGRQGAGGNQPQHF
size: NA; J: TRBJ2-5; V: TRBV2; D: TRBD2; DNA: TGTGCCAGCAGCAAAAACCCCCCTAGCGGGAGGAAAGAGACCCAGTACTTC; CDR3: CASSKNPPSGRKETQYF
size: NA; J: TRBJ2-1; V: TRBV4-1; D: TRBD1; DNA: TGCGCCAGCAGCCTAGTACCGGGACAGGGTAGGAATGAGCAGTTCTTC; CDR3: CASSLVPGQGRNEQFF
size: NA; J: TRBJ2-3; V: TRBV6-1; D: NA; DNA: TGTGCCAGCAGCGAGAAAGTCCGGGGCGGGGATACGCAGTATTTT; CDR3: CASSEKVRGGDTQYF
size: few; J: TRBJ1-2; V: TRBV19; D: TRBD1; DNA: TGTGCCAGTAGTACACAAACAGGGGGCGTAAATGGCTACACCTTC; CDR3: CASSTQTGGVNGYTF
size: NA; J: TRBJ2-2; V: TRBV11-2; D: NA; DNA: TGTGCCAGCAGCTTAGTTCCGTTCTCCGGGGAGCTGTTTTTT; CDR3: CASSLVPFSGELFF
size: NA; J: TRBJ1-6; V: TRBV6-4; D: TRBD1; DNA: TGTGCCAGCAGAGTAGGGGGCAATTCACCCCTCCACTTT; CDR3: CASRVGGNSPLHF
size: NA; J: TRBJ1-4; V: TRBV5-4; D: NA; DNA: TGTGCCAGCAGCTTCGGGGGCGGGGGTAATGAAAAACTGTTTTTT; CDR3: CASSFGGGGNEKLFF
size: few; J: TRBJ2-7; V: TRBV30; D: TRBD2; DNA: TGTGCCTGGAGTGTCGCGGGGGCCTACGAGCAGTACTTC; CDR3: CAWSVAGAYEQYF
size: NA; J: TRBJ2-1; V: TRBV7-2; D: NA; DNA: TGTGCCAGCAGCTTATCCAGGGCTAACAATGAGCAGTTCTTC; CDR3: CASSLSRANNEQFF
size: few; J: TRBJ1-2; V: TRBV11-2; D: NA; DNA: TGTGCCAGCAGCGCCTCGGGGCAGGGCTTCATCCTTACCTATGGCTACACCTTC; CDR3: CASSASGQGFILTYGYTF
size: once; J: TRBJ2-3; V: TRBV11-2; D: TRBD2; DNA: TGTGCCAGCAGCTTAGCAGCGGGGGGGGATACGCAGTATTTT; CDR3: CASSLAAGGDTQYF
size: NA; J: TRBJ2-6; V: TRBV9; D: TRBD2; DNA: TGTGCCAGCAGTCGGGAGGGAACTGGGGCCAACGTCCTGACTTTC; CDR3: CASSREGTGANVLTF
size: NA; J: TRBJ1-1; V: TRBV19; D: NA; DNA: TGTGCCAGTAGTATCCTCGGGACTGAGCGTGAAGCTTTCTTT; CDR3: CASSILGTEREAFF
size: NA; J: TRBJ1-1; V: TRBV11-2; D: NA; DNA: TGTGCCAGCAGCTTAGTTAGGAACACTGAAGCTTTCTTT; CDR3: CASSLVRNTEAFF
size: NA; J: TRBJ2-7; V: TRBV5-4; D: NA; DNA: TGTGCCAGCAGCCTTCCCTATGCATACGAGCAGTACTTC; CDR3: CASSLPYAYEQYF
size: NA; J: TRBJ1-3; V: TRBV7-6; D: NA; DNA: TGTGCCAGCAGCTTAGATAGGGGGAGAAGGTCTGGAAACACCATATATTTT; CDR3: CASSLDRGRRSGNTIYF
size: NA; J: TRBJ2-1; V: TRBV11-1; D: NA; DNA: TGTGCCAGCAGCTTACGGCGGGATTACAATGAGCAGTTCTTC; CDR3: CASSLRRDYNEQFF
size: NA; J: TRBJ2-7; V: TRBV5-4; D: TRBD1; DNA: TGTGCCAGCAGCTCCCGGGACAGAGCTTCCTACGAGCAGTACTTC; CDR3: CASSSRDRASYEQYF
size: NA; J: TRBJ2-2; V: TRBV29-1; D: TRBD2; DNA: TGCAGCGGCCGCAGGGAGGGGAACGGGGAGCTGTTTTTT; CDR3: CSGRREGNGELFF
size: NA; J: TRBJ2-1; V: TRBV5-1; D: NA; DNA: TGCGCCAGCAGCTTCCTAATCAATGAGCAGTTCTTC; CDR3: CASSFLINEQFF
size: once; J: TRBJ2-7; V: TRBV28; D: NA; DNA: TGTGCCAGCAGTTTTAATAAAGTGAACCCCCAATACGGCTCCTACGAGCAGTACTTC; CDR3: CASSFNKVNPQYGSYEQYF
size: NA; J: TRBJ1-3; V: TRBV7-2; D: NA; DNA: TGTGCCAGCAGCAAAAGTCTGGGAAACACCATATATTTT; CDR3: CASSKSLGNTIYF
size: NA; J: TRBJ1-1; V: TRBV7-2; D: TRBD1; DNA: TGTGCCAGCAGCGGACAGGGGAGGAACACTGAAGCTTTCTTT; CDR3: CASSGQGRNTEAFF
size: NA; J: TRBJ2-5; V: TRBV5-1; D: NA; DNA: TGCGCCAGCAGGGATAGCCAAGAGACCCAGTACTTC; CDR3: CASRDSQETQYF
size: NA; J: TRBJ1-2; V: TRBV14; D: NA; DNA: TGTGCCAGCAGCCGAAATAGGGCGTCTGGTGGCTACACCTTC; CDR3: CASSRNRASGGYTF
size: NA; J: TRBJ2-7; V: TRBV6-5; D: NA; DNA: TGTGCCAGCAGTTCCATCTTAGGGACTGTTGCCTACGAGCAGTACTTC; CDR3: CASSSILGTVAYEQYF
size: few; J: TRBJ2-3; V: TRBV5-1; D: TRBD2; DNA: TGCGCCAGCAGCTTGGATTCAGCGGGGTTATCAGATACGCAGTATTTT; CDR3: CASSLDSAGLSDTQYF
size: NA; J: TRBJ2-2; V: TRBV19; D: NA; DNA: TGTGCCAGTACCCGGATGGGCGGGGAGCTGTTTTTT; CDR3: CASTRMGGELFF
size: NA; J: TRBJ1-2; V: TRBV5-1; D: TRBD1; DNA: TGCGCCAGCAGTCCGGACAGGGGAGGGTATGGCTACACCTTC; CDR3: CASSPDRGGYGYTF
size: NA; J: TRBJ2-5; V: TRBV5-1; D: NA; DNA: TGCGCCAGCAGGGACGACACAGGGCTCGTCGGGGAGACCCAGTACTTC; CDR3: CASRDDTGLVGETQYF
size: NA; J: TRBJ2-2; V: TRBV11-3; D: TRBD1; DNA: TGTGCCAGCAGCCCTAAGCAGGGACAGGTGGGCACCGGGGAGCTGTTTTTT; CDR3: CASSPKQGQVGTGELFF
size: NA; J: TRBJ2-7; V: TRBV5-5; D: TRBD1; DNA: TGTGCCAGCAGCTTGGCCGGGACAGGCCTCTACGAGCAGTACTTC; CDR3: CASSLAGTGLYEQYF
size: NA; J: TRBJ1-1; V: TRBV4-2; D: NA; DNA: TGTGCCAGCAGCCAACAGGACAGTGTTAAAGCTTTCTTT; CDR3: CASSQQDSVKAFF
size: NA; J: TRBJ2-2; V: TRBV5-1; D: NA; DNA: TGCGCCAGCAGCTTGGGCGGGGGCCTCACCGGGGAGCTGTTTTTT; CDR3: CASSLGGGLTGELFF
size: few; J: TRBJ1-5; V: TRBV7-9; D: NA; DNA: TGTGCCAGCACCAGGGGAGAGACTCATCAGCCCCAGCATTTT; CDR3: CASTRGETHQPQHF
size: once; J: TRBJ2-5; V: TRBV2; D: TRBD1; DNA: TGTGCCAGCAGGCGGACAGGGGTAGGCGAGACCCAGTACTTC; CDR3: CASRRTGVGETQYF
size: NA; J: TRBJ1-4; V: TRBV6-1; D: TRBD1; DNA: TGTGCCGGAGCCACAGGGGGAAAAAATGAAAAACTGTTTTTT; CDR3: CAGATGGKNEKLFF
size: few; J: TRBJ2-2; V: TRBV2; D: NA; DNA: TGTGCCAGCAGTGAAGGCTACGCGAACACCGGGGAGCTGTTTTTT; CDR3: CASSEGYANTGELFF